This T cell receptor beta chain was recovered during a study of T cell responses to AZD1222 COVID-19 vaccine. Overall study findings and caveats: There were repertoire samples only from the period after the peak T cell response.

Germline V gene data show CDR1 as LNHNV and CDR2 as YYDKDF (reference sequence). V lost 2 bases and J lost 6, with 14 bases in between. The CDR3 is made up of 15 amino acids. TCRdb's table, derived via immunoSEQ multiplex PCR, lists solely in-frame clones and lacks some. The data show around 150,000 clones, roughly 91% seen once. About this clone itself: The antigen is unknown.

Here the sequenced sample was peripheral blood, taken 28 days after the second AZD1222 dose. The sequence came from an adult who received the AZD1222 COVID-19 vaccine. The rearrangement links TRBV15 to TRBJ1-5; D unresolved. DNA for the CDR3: TGTGCCACCAGCAGATCCACCCCCCTCGGTCAGCCCCAGCATTTT. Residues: CATSRSTPLGQPQHF. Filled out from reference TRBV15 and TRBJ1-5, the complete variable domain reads DAMVIQNPRYQVTQFGKPVTLSCSQTLNHNVMYWYQQKSSQAPKLLFHYYDKDFNNEADTPDNFQSRRPNTSFCFLDIRSPGLGDTAMYLCATSRSTPLGQPQHFGDGTRLSIL.